This T cell receptor beta chain was obtained from a study of cytomegalovirus exposure and HLA in healthy donors. Regarding the study as a whole: By HLA locus, TCR association rates varied in a later analysis, with DRB1 showing the most and HLA-C the fewest. When the data were analyzed later, several of the most significant clusters appeared to be linked to common viral pathogens. Based on reports, TCR beta sequences accurately predicted HLA-A and HLA-B alleles for most subjects.

Amplification used 60 Vbeta primers and 13 Jbeta primers. Method: immunoSEQ multiplex PCR; TCRdb's copy keeps in-frame clones and lacks some. The sample yields around 90,000 clones, about 80% seen once. Healthy bone marrow donors made up the cohort. V lost 0 bases and J lost 0, with 16 bases in between. Germline CDR1 reads SGHKS; CDR2 reads YYEKEE (reference sequence). This CDR3 is built from 19 residues. On this clone itself: Its antigen is not identified.

The sample consisted of PBMCs. The J gene is TRBJ1-6, the V gene TRBV5-5; D remains ambiguous. The receptor was isolated from a male donor in good health and CMV-seropositive. The CDR3 sequence: CASSLEEGIGSSYNSPLHF. CDR3 DNA sequence: TGTGCCAGCAGCTTGGAAGAGGGCATTGGGAGCTCCTATAATTCACCCCTCCACTTT.